What follows is one T cell receptor (beta chain) and its context. Its cognate antigen is unknown. This sample was taken from a study of PD-1 blockade in classical Hodgkin lymphoma. Method: immunoSEQ multiplex PCR; TCRdb's copy keeps in-frame clones and lacks some. The table lists around 50,000 clones, roughly 91% of them singletons. Findings and caveats of the study: Differences between repertoires have undefined causes, possibly disease activity or prior therapy. Diminished baseline TCR diversity has been reported in newly diagnosed patients relative to healthy donors.

Specified time point: newly diagnosed, previously untreated cHL patient sample. The study compared against PBMCs from newly diagnosed, untreated classical Hodgkin lymphoma. This TCR was sampled from a human donor with classical Hodgkin lymphoma. Sequencing was performed on peripheral blood mononuclear cells (PBMCs).

The DNA for the CDR3 is TGTGCCAGCAGTTCCTCCGGGACAAATGGCTACACCTTC. Protein sequence: CASSSSGTNGYTF. J is TRBJ1-2 and V is TRBV28, with a possible D match to TRBD1 (6 bases). V dropped 4 bases and J dropped 6 bases, with 12 bases sitting between them. CDR1 is MDHEN, CDR2 SYDVKM, per germline. The CDR3 totals 13 residues.